This T cell receptor beta chain emerged from a study of CD8+CD57+ T cells in acquired aplastic anemia. Study-level information: Mean yield of DNA from sorted CD4+ and CD8+ cells was around 3 ug. Regarding the study as a whole: Significance was not reached for CD8+ Simpson's diversity between patients and controls.

TCR beta VDJ and CDR3 profiles were obtained from a genomic DNA template. TCRdb reprocessed the reads with MiXCR, giving one entry per CDR3 protein. The sample records around 210,000 distinct CDR3 sequences, 50% to 70% being singletons. This clonotype was counted a single time. Its target is unknown. Flow cytometry had shown expanded CD8+CD57+ cells in the patients chosen for sequencing. Among the patients, all had severe acquired aplastic anemia. The study sampled blood from patients who had received no therapy. CDR3 length: 11 amino acids. From germline, CDR1 is SQVTM and CDR2 ANQGSEA. V gene TRBV29-1 combines with J gene TRBJ2-7; D ambiguous. The J call is uncertain, as TRBJ2-1 better fits the DNA end. What was sequenced was sorted CD4+, CD8+, or CD8+CD57+ T cells (not recorded which) from PBMCs. This TCR was sampled from a human donor with aplastic anemia. The DNA of the CDR3 is TGCAGCGTGGGTGAATCCCGGGAGCAGTTCTTC. Residues: CSVGESREQFF.